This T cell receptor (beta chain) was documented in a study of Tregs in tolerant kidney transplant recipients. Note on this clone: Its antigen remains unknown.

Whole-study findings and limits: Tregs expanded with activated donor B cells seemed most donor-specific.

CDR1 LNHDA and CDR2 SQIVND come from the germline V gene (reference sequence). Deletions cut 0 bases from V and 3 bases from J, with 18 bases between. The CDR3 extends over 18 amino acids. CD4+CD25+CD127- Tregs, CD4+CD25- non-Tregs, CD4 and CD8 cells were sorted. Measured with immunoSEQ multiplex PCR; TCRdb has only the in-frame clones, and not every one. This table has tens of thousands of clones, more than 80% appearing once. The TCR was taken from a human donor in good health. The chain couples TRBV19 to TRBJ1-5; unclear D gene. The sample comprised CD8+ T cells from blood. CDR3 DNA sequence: TGTGCCAGTAGTATAGATAATCAGTGGGCAGCACTCAATCAGCCCCAGCATTTT. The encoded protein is CASSIDNQWAALNQPQHF.